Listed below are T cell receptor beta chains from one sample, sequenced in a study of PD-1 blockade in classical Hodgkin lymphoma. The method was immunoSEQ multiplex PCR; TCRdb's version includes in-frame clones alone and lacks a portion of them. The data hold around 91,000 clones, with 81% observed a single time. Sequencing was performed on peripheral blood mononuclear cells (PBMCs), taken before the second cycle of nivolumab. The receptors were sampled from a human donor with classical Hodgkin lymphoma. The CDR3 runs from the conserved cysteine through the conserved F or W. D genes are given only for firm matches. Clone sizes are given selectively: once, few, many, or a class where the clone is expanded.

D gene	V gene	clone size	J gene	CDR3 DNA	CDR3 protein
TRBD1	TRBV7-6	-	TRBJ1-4	TGTGCCAGCAGCTTGACAGGGTTTTCTAATGAAAAACTGTTTTTT	CASSLTGFSNEKLFF
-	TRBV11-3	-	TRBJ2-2	TGTGCCAGCAGCTTAGGACCGACCGGGGAGCTGTTTTTT	CASSLGPTGELFF
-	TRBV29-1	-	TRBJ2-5	TGCAGCGTTGTGGGGGGTGGCGAAGAGACCCAGTACTTC	CSVVGGGEETQYF
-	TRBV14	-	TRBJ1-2	TGTGCCAGCAGCCAAGACGTTAACTATGGCTACACCTTC	CASSQDVNYGYTF
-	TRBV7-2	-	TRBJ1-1	TGTGCCAGCAGCTTGGCTGCGGAGTCTGAAGCTTTCTTT	CASSLAAESEAFF
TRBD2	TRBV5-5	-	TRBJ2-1	TGTGCCAGCGCCCTAGCGGGAGGGCCTCATGAGCAGTTCTTC	CASALAGGPHEQFF
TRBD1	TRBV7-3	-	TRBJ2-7	TGTGCCAGCAGCTTACAGGGGGTCGGCGAGCAGTACTTC	CASSLQGVGEQYF
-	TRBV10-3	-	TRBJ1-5	TGTGCCATCAAGGGCTCGGAAAATCAGCCCCAGCATTTT	CAIKGSENQPQHF
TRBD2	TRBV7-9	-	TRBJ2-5	TGTGCCAGCAGCCAAACAAGCGGGATCGGTGAGACCCAGTACTTC	CASSQTSGIGETQYF
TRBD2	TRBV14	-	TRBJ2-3	TGTGCCAGCAGCCAAGGACTAGCGGGAGAAGATACGCAGTATTTT	CASSQGLAGEDTQYF
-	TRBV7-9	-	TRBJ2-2	TGTGCCAGCAGCGTCGGGACCAGGGACACCGGGGAGCTGTTTTTT	CASSVGTRDTGELFF
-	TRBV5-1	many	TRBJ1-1	TGCGCCAGCAGCTCCACAGGGAGGGACACTGAAGCTTTCTTT	CASSSTGRDTEAFF
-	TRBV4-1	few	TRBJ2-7	TGCGCCAGCTCTCACGGGCGGGGCAGCTCCTACGAGCAGTACTTC	CASSHGRGSSYEQYF
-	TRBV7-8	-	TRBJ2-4	TGTGCCAGCAGCTTAGCTACGAGGAACATTCAGTACTTC	CASSLATRNIQYF
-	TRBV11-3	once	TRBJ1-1	TGTGCCAGCAGCTTAGATCAGGAGGGAGAAGCTTTCTTT	CASSLDQEGEAFF
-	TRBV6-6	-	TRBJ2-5	TGTGCCAGCAGTTACTCGACTCTGGAGACCCAGTACTTC	CASSYSTLETQYF
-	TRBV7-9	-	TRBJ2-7	TGTGCCAGCAGTTCGGACCGTACGTCTGTGGTGCAGTACTTC	CASSSDRTSVVQYF
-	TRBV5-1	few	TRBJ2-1	TGCGCCAGCAGCCCCGCAGAGCGGCTATTCTTC	CASSPAERLFF
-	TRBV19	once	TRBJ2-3	TGTGCCAGTAGTATAGGTCTGGTTAAAGGTGATACGCAGTATTTT	CASSIGLVKGDTQYF
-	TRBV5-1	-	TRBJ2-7	TGCGCCAGCAGCCTGGGACATAGCTACGAGCAGTACTTC	CASSLGHSYEQYF
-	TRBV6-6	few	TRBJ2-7	TGTGCCAGCAGTTACGGGGTGGCGGAGCAGTACTTC	CASSYGVAEQYF
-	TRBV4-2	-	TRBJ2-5	TGTGCCAGCAGCCCTGGCGCTTTCGGAGAGACCCAGTACTTC	CASSPGAFGETQYF
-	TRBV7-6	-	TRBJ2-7	TGTGCCAGCAGCTTAGCGACGGGGGCCTACGAGCAGTACTTC	CASSLATGAYEQYF
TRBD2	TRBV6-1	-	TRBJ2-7	TGTGCCAGCAGTGAGAGGACTAGCGGGGCCGCCTACGAGCAGTACTTC	CASSERTSGAAYEQYF
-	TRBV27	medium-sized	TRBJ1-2	TGTGCCAGCGGCCAGGGAGCCGGCTACACCTTC	CASGQGAGYTF
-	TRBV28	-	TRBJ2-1	TGTGCCAGCAGTTCACGGACAGGGAGGGGCTCCTACAATGAGCAGTTCTTC	CASSSRTGRGSYNEQFF
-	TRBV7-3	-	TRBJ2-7	TGTGCCAGCAGCTCCTCAGGGGGGCCCAGCGAGCAGTACTTC	CASSSSGGPSEQYF
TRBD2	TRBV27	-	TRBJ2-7	TGTGCCAGCGGAAGAGCGGGACTCTCTTCGGAGCAGTACTTC	CASGRAGLSSEQYF
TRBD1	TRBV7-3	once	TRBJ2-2	TGTGCCAGCAGCTTAGGATCCCCGGACAGGGGAGGCGGGGAGCTGTTTTTT	CASSLGSPDRGGGELFF